Described below is a single TCR beta chain sequence and its context. The data belong to a study of blood T cell repertoires in COVID-19. This table comes from immunoSEQ multiplex PCR, and its TCRdb copy is limited to in-frame clones, with some not included. The sample has about 150,000 clones; roughly 84% are singletons. This CDR3 comprises 15 residues. Germline assignment: CDR1 LGHNT and CDR2 FRNRAP. The V and J ends lost 2 bases and 0 bases respectively, with 11 bases between them. The genes are TRBV12-5 and TRBJ2-7; a weak D match, TRBD2 (5 bases). Sequencing was done on a sample of peripheral blood. The sequence derives from a woman aged 60-75 years with COVID-19, enrolled during active disease. CDR3 sequence (DNA): TGTGCTAGTGGTTTGAGCGAGGGAAACTCCTACGAGCAGTACGTC. Protein sequence: CASGLSEGNSYEQYV.